The table lists the clone carrying this T cell receptor (beta chain) with a few counts. What it binds is not known. V was trimmed by 9 bases and J by 8 bases, leaving 19 bases between them. CDR1 is MDHEN, CDR2 SYDVKM, per germline. This CDR3 spans 14 amino acids. The data originate from a study of identifying expanded T cells in peripheral blood. Using immunoSEQ multiplex PCR, the repertoire was profiled, and TCRdb retains in-frame clones only, with some absent. In the table there are tens of thousands of clones, around 87% of which are singletons. During the collection period, no donor immune events like infections were recorded. Whole-study findings and limits: Clone count variance between two-week samples rose with total template count.

The rearrangement joins TRBV28 to TRBJ1-4; D is perhaps TRBD1 (5 bases). The sequencing sample was made of blood. The TCR sequence derives from a person aged 18 to 75 in good health. The CDR3 here is CARLIAGSREKLFF. In nucleotides, the CDR3 is TGTGCCAGACTGATCGCAGGGTCTCGGGAAAAACTGTTTTTT.